This passage covers 3 T cell receptor beta chains from one sample sequenced in a study of Graves' ophthalmopathy and Graves' hyperthyroidism. RNA transcripts were the template, and TCR beta CDR3 regions were amplified from them. First-round RT-PCR relied on HTBI primers, and a second-round multiplex PCR came next. TCRdb re-derived calls from the multiplex PCR reads in MiXCR, one entry per CDR3 protein. The sample holds 400,000 or so distinct CDR3 sequences, approximately 15% seen once. Material for sequencing was peripheral blood. These receptors were collected from a woman aged 18-35 years with stable Graves' hyperthyroidism.

This clonotype was observed at least ten times. The CDR3 sequence: CAISNPGQGPYEQYF. As DNA, the CDR3 is TGTGCCATCAGTAACCCGGGACAGGGCCCCTACGAGCAGTACTTC. J is TRBJ2-7 and V is TRBV10-3; 9 bases fit TRBD1. The CDR3 sequence is 15 residues long. The germline CDR1 and CDR2 sequences are ENHRY and SYGVKD. V shed 5 bases, J shed 2 bases, and the junction held 7 bases outside the gene matches.

As regards this clonotype: Since a much larger clone is just one base distant, this may be a read error. No conserved phenylalanine or tryptophan is present at the end of the CDR3, so a read error is the likely explanation. Because the CDR3's place on the DNA is in doubt, the DNA is left out and the CDR3 is given as listed by TCRdb. The V and J genes are TRBV6-5 and TRBJ1-2. The CDR3 sequence runs 14 residues, both termini included. CDR1 MNHEY and CDR2 SVGAGI come from the germline V gene. The CDR3 is CASSYTTTNYGYAS.

The CDR3 coding sequence is TGTGCCAGCAGTGAAAGCGTCAATCAGCCCCAGCATTTT. Residues: CASSESVNQPQHF. V usage is TRBV2 and J usage is TRBJ1-5; D not resolved. Trimming removed 2 bases at V and 3 bases at J, with 5 bases between. CDR1 and CDR2 from the germline V gene are SNHLY and FYNNEI. This CDR3 is 13 amino acids long.